This T cell receptor beta chain was recovered during a study of blood T cell repertoires in COVID-19. Study-wide context: Samples of COVID-19 (acute and convalescent) were obtained from the United States, Italy and Spain. PBMCs, B-cell-depleted T cells, or T cells provided the cDNA or gDNA that made up the material.

The V gene's germline CDR1 is LGHDT and CDR2 YNNKEL (reference sequence). CDR3 length: 14 residues. Germline trimming cut 4 bases from V and 4 bases from J; bases unmatched to any gene: 7. Original methodology: The assay estimated nucleated cells by amplifying reference gene primers. This table comes from immunoSEQ multiplex PCR, and its TCRdb copy is limited to in-frame clones, with some not included. The DNA was the basis for D and trimming; V, J and clone size are from that table. The sample lists some 340,000 clones, around 80% occurring once. The V call is TRBV3-1 (or the pseudogene TRBV3-2), the J call TRBJ2-7; 7 nucleotides align to TRBD1. Sequencing was carried out using peripheral blood. The TCR comes from a man under 40 with active or convalescent COVID-19. CDR3 amino acids: CASSLGTAEYEQYF. CDR3 bases: TGTGCCAGCAGCCTGGGGACAGCGGAGTACGAGCAGTACTTC.